The rows below give T cell receptor beta chains drawn from one sample of a study of cytomegalovirus exposure and HLA in healthy donors. Libraries were prepared by immunoSEQ multiplex PCR; TCRdb keeps only in-frame clonotypes and omits some of them. The table shows 150,000 to 200,000 clones, with around 82% occurring only once. Sequencing used PBMCs. Receptors were obtained from a boy younger than 18 in good health and CMV-seronegative. Each CDR3 is given with its conserved first and last residue. The order of the fields is V gene, J gene, D gene, clone size, CDR3 protein, CDR3 DNA. The D gene is left open where the match is weak. A clone size is listed for some rows: how often the clone was seen (once, few, many), or a class if it is expanded.

V: TRBV9
J: TRBJ2-2
D: TRBD1
size: NA
CDR3: CASSPRTGRNTGELFF
DNA: TGTGCCAGCAGCCCGCGGACAGGGCGCAACACCGGGGAGCTGTTTTTT

V: TRBV29-1
J: TRBJ1-2
D: TRBD1
size: once
CDR3: CSTPGQGSNYGYTF
DNA: TGCAGCACCCCGGGACAGGGGTCGAACTATGGCTACACCTTC

V: TRBV6-4
J: TRBJ1-6
D: NA
size: NA
CDR3: CASSLQGGLAPLHF
DNA: TGTGCCAGCAGTTTACAGGGAGGACTAGCACCCCTCCACTTT

V: TRBV4-2
J: TRBJ2-7
D: TRBD2
size: NA
CDR3: CASSPGSVVREDYEQYF
DNA: TGTGCCAGCAGCCCAGGGTCCGTTGTGCGGGAGGACTACGAGCAGTACTTC

V: TRBV28
J: TRBJ1-4
D: NA
size: NA
CDR3: CASSLMGEKLFF
DNA: TGTGCCAGCAGTTTAATGGGCGAAAAACTGTTTTTT

V: TRBV6-5
J: TRBJ2-7
D: TRBD1
size: NA
CDR3: CASSPLDRGRHEQYF
DNA: TGTGCCAGCAGCCCACTCGACAGGGGGCGTCACGAGCAGTACTTC

V: TRBV7-9
J: TRBJ2-1
D: NA
size: NA
CDR3: CASRGRGQPAYNEQFF
DNA: TGTGCCAGCAGGGGACGAGGACAGCCCGCCTACAATGAGCAGTTCTTC

V: TRBV4-1
J: TRBJ2-2
D: NA
size: NA
CDR3: CASSHLLMTQSRPGELFF
DNA: TGCGCCAGCAGCCATCTCTTGATGACACAATCACGCCCCGGGGAGCTGTTTTTT

V: TRBV2
J: TRBJ2-5
D: NA
size: once
CDR3: CASSLEETQYF
DNA: TGTGCCAGCAGTCTTGAGGAGACCCAGTACTTC

V: TRBV6-6
J: TRBJ2-1
D: NA
size: NA
CDR3: CASRDQGNLYNEQFF
DNA: TGTGCCAGCAGGGACCAGGGGAATCTCTACAATGAGCAGTTCTTC

V: TRBV27
J: TRBJ2-7
D: TRBD2
size: NA
CDR3: CASSLAGVLYEQYF
DNA: TGTGCCAGCAGTTTAGCGGGAGTTCTCTACGAGCAGTACTTC

V: TRBV5-4
J: TRBJ1-6
D: TRBD1
size: NA
CDR3: CASSNRDRYNSPLHF
DNA: TGTGCCAGCAGCAACCGGGACAGGTACAATTCACCCCTCCACTTT

V: TRBV4-1
J: TRBJ1-2
D: TRBD1
size: NA
CDR3: CASSPNRDRKGKSYTF
DNA: TGCGCCAGCAGCCCCAACCGGGACAGAAAGGGTAAAAGCTACACCTTC

V: TRBV27
J: TRBJ2-7
D: NA
size: NA
CDR3: CASSLGRVVPNSYEQYF
DNA: TGTGCCAGCAGTTTAGGGAGAGTGGTTCCAAACTCCTACGAGCAGTACTTC

V: TRBV5-1
J: TRBJ2-4
D: TRBD2
size: NA
CDR3: CASSFYDRTSGRLVQYF
DNA: TGCGCCAGCAGCTTCTACGACCGGACTAGCGGGAGGTTGGTTCAGTACTTC

V: TRBV7-2
J: TRBJ1-1
D: NA
size: NA
CDR3: CASSSLFEGSNTEAFF
DNA: TGTGCCAGCAGCTCCCTCTTCGAGGGTTCCAACACTGAAGCTTTCTTT

V: TRBV5-4
J: TRBJ2-1
D: NA
size: NA
CDR3: CASSYSSYNEQFF
DNA: TGTGCCAGCAGCTACTCCTCCTACAATGAGCAGTTCTTC

V: TRBV7-9
J: TRBJ2-3
D: TRBD2
size: NA
CDR3: CASSANRIGGAGDTQYF
DNA: TGTGCCAGCAGTGCTAACCGGATCGGGGGGGCAGGGGATACGCAGTATTTT

V: TRBV10-3
J: TRBJ2-1
D: NA
size: NA
CDR3: CATLLAKKYNEQFF
DNA: TGTGCCACCCTGCTAGCGAAGAAGTACAATGAGCAGTTCTTC

V: TRBV6-6
J: TRBJ1-6
D: TRBD1
size: NA
CDR3: CASIYADRGPSPLHF
DNA: TGTGCCAGCATCTATGCTGACAGGGGGCCATCACCCCTCCACTTT

V: TRBV9
J: TRBJ1-5
D: NA
size: NA
CDR3: CASSYSGIGQPQHF
DNA: TGTGCCAGCAGCTACTCAGGGATTGGCCAGCCCCAGCATTTT

V: TRBV2
J: TRBJ1-6
D: NA
size: NA
CDR3: CASSTTRGKNSPLHF
DNA: TGTGCCAGCAGCACTACCAGGGGTAAGAATTCACCCCTCCACTTT

V: TRBV7-9
J: TRBJ1-6
D: NA
size: NA
CDR3: CASSPLGGTRTGDSPLHF
DNA: TGTGCCAGCAGCCCTCTGGGGGGGACGAGGACCGGGGATTCACCCCTCCACTTT

V: TRBV7-3
J: TRBJ2-2
D: NA
size: NA
CDR3: CASSPQVNTGELFF
DNA: TGTGCCAGCAGCCCTCAGGTCAACACCGGGGAGCTGTTTTTT

V: TRBV5-1
J: TRBJ1-2
D: NA
size: NA
CDR3: CASRSGGTGYGYTF
DNA: TGCGCCAGCAGATCGGGGGGGACTGGGTATGGCTACACCTTC

V: TRBV5-4
J: TRBJ1-4
D: NA
size: NA
CDR3: CASSIRTATNEKLFF
DNA: TGTGCCAGCAGCATAAGGACAGCAACTAATGAAAAACTGTTTTTT

V: TRBV6-6
J: TRBJ2-7
D: NA
size: few
CDR3: CASSPYYEQYF
DNA: TGTGCCAGCAGTCCCTATTACGAGCAGTACTTC

V: TRBV9
J: TRBJ2-5
D: NA
size: NA
CDR3: CASSVATSQETQYF
DNA: TGTGCCAGCAGCGTAGCAACATCTCAAGAGACCCAGTACTTC

V: TRBV28
J: TRBJ2-1
D: NA
size: once
CDR3: CASLFYNEQFF
DNA: TGTGCCAGCCTGTTCTACAATGAGCAGTTCTTC

V: TRBV7-2
J: TRBJ2-5
D: TRBD2
size: NA
CDR3: CASSFGLAGGAETQYF
DNA: TGTGCCAGCAGCTTTGGACTAGCGGGGGGCGCTGAGACCCAGTACTTC

V: TRBV29-1
J: TRBJ2-7
D: TRBD2
size: NA
CDR3: CSVGTSGFYEQYF
DNA: TGCAGCGTGGGGACTAGCGGATTCTACGAGCAGTACTTC

V: TRBV28
J: TRBJ2-5
D: NA
size: NA
CDR3: CASSIARPQETQYF
DNA: TGTGCCAGCAGTATAGCCAGACCCCAAGAGACCCAGTACTTC

V: TRBV7-9
J: TRBJ1-1
D: NA
size: NA
CDR3: CASSPKRGGRDTEAFF
DNA: TGTGCCAGCAGCCCCAAAAGGGGGGGACGGGACACTGAAGCTTTCTTT

V: TRBV14
J: TRBJ1-1
D: NA
size: NA
CDR3: CASSQEPLTLNTEAFF
DNA: TGTGCCAGCAGCCAAGAACCCCTTACTCTGAACACTGAAGCTTTCTTT

V: TRBV6-1
J: TRBJ2-7
D: TRBD1
size: few
CDR3: CASSEGDSSYEQYF
DNA: TGTGCCAGCAGTGAAGGGGACAGCTCCTACGAGCAGTACTTC

V: TRBV9
J: TRBJ2-5
D: NA
size: NA
CDR3: CASSVQSQETQYF
DNA: TGTGCCAGCAGCGTACAATCCCAAGAGACCCAGTACTTC

V: TRBV6-5
J: TRBJ2-3
D: TRBD2
size: NA
CDR3: CASRLAAGTDTQYF
DNA: TGTGCCAGCAGGCTAGCGGCTGGAACAGATACGCAGTATTTT

V: TRBV30
J: TRBJ2-2
D: NA
size: NA
CDR3: CAWGAVEGAGELFF
DNA: TGTGCCTGGGGTGCGGTGGAGGGAGCCGGGGAGCTGTTTTTT

V: TRBV19
J: TRBJ2-7
D: NA
size: NA
CDR3: CASSICRGRKTSSYEQYF
DNA: TGTGCCAGTAGTATTTGCCGGGGTCGGAAAACAAGCTCCTACGAGCAGTACTTC

V: TRBV10-1
J: TRBJ2-3
D: NA
size: once
CDR3: CASSERITDTQYF
DNA: TGCGCCAGCTCGGAGCGAATCACAGATACGCAGTATTTT

V: TRBV28
J: TRBJ1-1
D: TRBD1
size: NA
CDR3: CASSPTGTAANTEAFF
DNA: TGTGCCAGCAGTCCCACCGGGACAGCAGCCAACACTGAAGCTTTCTTT

V: TRBV2
J: TRBJ2-2
D: TRBD2
size: NA
CDR3: CASTGRRTGELFF
DNA: TGTGCCAGCACCGGGAGGAGGACCGGGGAGCTGTTTTTT

V: TRBV5-6
J: TRBJ1-2
D: NA
size: NA
CDR3: CASSSQVFGNYGYTF
DNA: TGTGCCAGCAGCTCGCAGGTTTTTGGTAACTATGGCTACACCTTC

V: TRBV9
J: TRBJ1-2
D: TRBD1
size: NA
CDR3: CASSVTGDQGGYTF
DNA: TGTGCCAGCAGCGTCACAGGGGACCAGGGTGGCTACACCTTC

V: TRBV30
J: TRBJ2-1
D: NA
size: once
CDR3: CAGSGWGFYNEQFF
DNA: TGTGCCGGCAGCGGGTGGGGGTTTTACAATGAGCAGTTCTTC

V: TRBV28
J: TRBJ1-1
D: NA
size: NA
CDR3: CASSLPVGSGPGAFF
DNA: TGTGCCAGCAGTTTACCGGTCGGGTCCGGCCCTGGGGCTTTCTTT

V: TRBV2
J: TRBJ1-3
D: TRBD1
size: NA
CDR3: CASNPGQGAGNTIYF
DNA: TGTGCCAGTAATCCGGGACAGGGAGCTGGAAACACCATATATTTT

V: TRBV19
J: TRBJ2-2
D: TRBD2
size: NA
CDR3: CASSREGTGELFF
DNA: TGTGCCAGTTCAAGGGAGGGGACCGGGGAGCTGTTTTTT

V: TRBV29-1
J: TRBJ2-1
D: TRBD2
size: NA
CDR3: CSVERTPGLAGSYNEQFF
DNA: TGCAGCGTTGAAAGAACCCCGGGACTAGCAGGCTCCTACAATGAGCAGTTCTTC

V: TRBV11-2
J: TRBJ2-7
D: TRBD1
size: NA
CDR3: CASSLQGATSSYEQYF
DNA: TGTGCCAGCAGCTTACAGGGGGCGACGAGCTCCTACGAGCAGTACTTC

V: TRBV29-1
J: TRBJ1-1
D: NA
size: NA
CDR3: CSVVIKNTEAFF
DNA: TGCAGCGTTGTTATAAAAAACACTGAAGCTTTCTTT

V: TRBV9
J: TRBJ2-1
D: TRBD2
size: NA
CDR3: CASSVGGGPTNEQFF
DNA: TGTGCCAGCAGCGTAGGCGGGGGGCCCACCAATGAGCAGTTCTTC

V: TRBV9
J: TRBJ1-3
D: NA
size: NA
CDR3: CASSVAGLSGNTIYF
DNA: TGTGCCAGCAGCGTAGCAGGGCTTTCAGGAAACACCATATATTTT

V: TRBV7-3
J: TRBJ2-7
D: TRBD1
size: NA
CDR3: CASSSTGADEQYF
DNA: TGTGCCAGCAGCTCGACAGGGGCGGACGAGCAGTACTTC

V: TRBV15
J: TRBJ2-7
D: TRBD1
size: NA
CDR3: CATSRDPGQGYEQYF
DNA: TGTGCCACCAGCAGAGACCCGGGACAGGGCTACGAGCAGTACTTC

V: TRBV5-3
J: TRBJ1-5
D: NA
size: NA
CDR3: CARSLGGDFNQPQHF
DNA: TGTGCCAGAAGCTTAGGGGGGGATTTCAATCAGCCCCAGCATTTT

V: TRBV10-3
J: TRBJ1-2
D: NA
size: NA
CDR3: CAIWDSNYGYTF
DNA: TGTGCCATCTGGGACTCGAACTATGGCTACACCTTC

V: TRBV6-1
J: TRBJ2-7
D: TRBD2
size: NA
CDR3: CASSEIQRGSYEQYF
DNA: TGTGCCAGCAGTGAGATTCAGCGGGGGTCCTACGAGCAGTACTTC